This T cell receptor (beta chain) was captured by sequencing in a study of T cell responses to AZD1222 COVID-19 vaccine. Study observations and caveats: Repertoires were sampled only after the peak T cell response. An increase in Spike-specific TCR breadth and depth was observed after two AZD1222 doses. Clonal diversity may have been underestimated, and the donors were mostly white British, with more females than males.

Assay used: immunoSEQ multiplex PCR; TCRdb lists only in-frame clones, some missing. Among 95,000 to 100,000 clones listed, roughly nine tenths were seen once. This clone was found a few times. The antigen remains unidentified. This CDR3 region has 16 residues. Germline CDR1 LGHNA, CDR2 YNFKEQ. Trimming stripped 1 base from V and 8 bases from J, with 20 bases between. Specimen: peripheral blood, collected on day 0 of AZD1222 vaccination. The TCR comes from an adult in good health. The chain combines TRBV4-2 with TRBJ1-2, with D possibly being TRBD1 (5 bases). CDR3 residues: CASSQGSEGVTRGYTF. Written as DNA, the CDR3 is TGTGCCAGCAGCCAAGGGAGCGAAGGGGTGACGAGAGGCTACACCTTC.